This is a list of T cell receptor beta chains from one sample in a study of T-cell reconstitution after alpha-beta-depleted transplantation in children. TCRdb redid the calling of the PCR reads with MiXCR, one entry per CDR3 protein. The data hold about 460,000 distinct CDR3 sequences, with roughly a tenth observed a single time. The source was PBMCs, collected before TCRalphabeta/CD19-depleted stem cell transplant. The origin of the receptors is a child aged 2 to 15 with inherited bone marrow failure, due to receive a stem cell transplant. CDR3s include the opening cysteine and the closing phenylalanine or tryptophan. The D gene is left open where the match is weak. Not every row has a clone size; where given, it reads once, few, many or a size class.

TRBJ1-5	15	TRBD1	TRBV20-1	many	CSARDPLRDSQPQHF	TGCAGTGCTAGAGATCCGCTCCGGGACAGCCAGCCCCAGCATTTT
TRBJ2-4	13	TRBD1	TRBV25-1	many	CASRGQGKNIQYF	TGTGCCAGCAGGGGACAGGGCAAAAACATTCAGTACTTC
TRBJ2-3	14	NA	TRBV4-3	many	CASSQDYSTDTQYF	TGCGCCAGCAGCCAAGATTACAGCACAGATACGCAGTATTTT
TRBJ2-7	13	NA	TRBV24-1	few	CATPFGHSYEQYF	TGTGCCACCCCATTTGGGCACTCCTACGAGCAGTACTTC
TRBJ2-7	15	NA	TRBV27	many	CASSPHDLSDYEQYF	TGTGCCAGCAGTCCTCACGACTTGTCAGACTACGAGCAGTACTTC
TRBJ2-1	13	NA	TRBV19	few	CASSIAGVDEQFF	TGTGCCAGTAGTATAGCAGGGGTCGATGAGCAGTTCTTC
TRBJ2-7	16	TRBD2	TRBV5-4	few	CASSPKPGLAFYEQYF	TGTGCCAGCAGCCCGAAACCGGGACTAGCCTTCTACGAGCAGTACTTC
TRBJ2-7	16	TRBD2	TRBV7-6	few	CASSPKQLAGADEQYF	TGTGCCAGCAGCCCTAAGCAACTAGCGGGAGCGGACGAGCAGTACTTC
TRBJ2-7	15	NA	TRBV7-9	many	CASSPTGGTTYEQYF	TGTGCCAGCAGCCCCACCGGGGGAACAACCTACGAGCAGTACTTC
TRBJ1-1	13	NA	TRBV24-1	many	CATSDLDGYEAFF	TGTGCCACCAGTGACCTAGACGGGTATGAAGCTTTCTTT
TRBJ2-1	17	TRBD2	TRBV7-2	NA	CASSFWAQGGRGNEQFF	TGTGCCAGCAGCTTTTGGGCCCAGGGCGGGAGAGGGAATGAGCAGTTCTTC
TRBJ1-1	15	NA	TRBV19	few	CASRSWNSLNTEAFF	TGTGCCAGTAGATCTTGGAACAGCTTGAACACTGAAGCTTTCTTT
TRBJ2-7	14	NA	TRBV9	few	CASSVAHQTHEQYF	TGTGCCAGCAGCGTAGCCCACCAGACACACGAGCAGTACTTC
TRBJ2-1	16	NA	TRBV11-2	many	CASSPRGLDPNNEQFF	TGTGCCAGCAGCCCCCGGGGGCTTGACCCCAACAATGAGCAGTTCTTC
TRBJ1-1	17	NA	TRBV4-2	many	CASSHPGGGGLNTEAFF	TGTGCCAGCAGCCATCCGGGAGGGGGTGGATTGAACACTGAAGCTTTCTTT
TRBJ2-1	16	NA	TRBV19	many	CASSIPQLVSYNEQFF	TGTGCCAGTAGTATACCGCAACTGGTCTCCTACAATGAGCAGTTCTTC
TRBJ2-7	14	TRBD2	TRBV7-9	NA	CASSFVGGPHEQYF	TGTGCCAGCAGCTTCGTGGGAGGGCCCCACGAGCAGTACTTC
TRBJ1-2	14	TRBD1	TRBV6-1	few	CASSLATGRDGYTF	TGTGCCAGCAGTCTTGCGACAGGGCGCGATGGCTACACCTTC